The TCR beta chain under discussion was sequenced for a study of blood T cell repertoires in COVID-19. Study-wide context: Whether acute or convalescent, the COVID-19 samples came from the United States, Italy and Spain.

Germline loops: CDR1 SEHNR, CDR2 FQNEAQ (reference sequence). V was pared by 1 base and J by 6 bases, with 19 bases between. CDR3 length equals 16 residues. Participant-reported clinical history was the basis for cohort assignment. In the authors' workflow: Estimation of nucleated cell counts relied on the amplification of reference gene primers. Only in-frame clones appear in the TCRdb table, and some are missing; sequencing was by immunoSEQ multiplex PCR. V, J and clone size are taken as reported in that table, and D and trimming were inferred from the DNA itself. The table has hundreds of thousands of clones, 80% to 90% seen once.

This receptor was taken from a man younger than 30 who had recovered from COVID-19. Sequencing input: PBMCs or T cells enriched from blood (not recorded which). The chain links TRBV7-9 to TRBJ2-7; TRBD1 might be the D (6 bases). The CDR3 DNA reads as TGTGCCAGCAGCTTAGTGGGCAGGGGTCTCGGTCTCGAGCAGTACTTC. It specifies CASSLVGRGLGLEQYF.